This is a list of T cell receptor beta chains from one sample in a study of T cell responses to AZD1222 COVID-19 vaccine. The table came from immunoSEQ multiplex PCR; TCRdb's copy has only in-frame clones and leaves some out. The top ten clones hold 0.55% of a sample with about 270,000 clones, approximately 94% of them seen once. Sequencing used peripheral blood, obtained 28 days after the second AZD1222 dose. These receptors were taken from an adult who received the AZD1222 COVID-19 vaccine. CDR3s include the opening cysteine and the closing phenylalanine or tryptophan. A D gene is named only where the DNA matches it firmly. The size field is filled for only some rows; it gives once, few, many or a size class.

cdr3_aa: CASSRRQPKGTEAFF
cdr3_nt: TGTGCCAGCAGCAGACGACAGCCCAAGGGGACTGAAGCTTTCTTT
clone_size: .
v_call: TRBV21-1
d_call: .
j_call: TRBJ1-1

cdr3_aa: CASTLRGGLSYEQYF
cdr3_nt: TGTGCCAGCACCCTTCGAGGGGGCCTCTCCTACGAGCAGTACTTC
clone_size: .
v_call: TRBV28
d_call: TRBD1
j_call: TRBJ2-7

cdr3_aa: CASKGGGGTDTQYF
cdr3_nt: TGTGCCAGTAAGGGCGGGGGGGGCACAGATACGCAGTATTTT
clone_size: .
v_call: TRBV19
d_call: TRBD2
j_call: TRBJ2-3

cdr3_aa: CASSSLAGADNEQYF
cdr3_nt: TGTGCCAGCAGCTCTCTAGCGGGAGCGGATAACGAGCAGTACTTC
clone_size: .
v_call: TRBV7-9
d_call: TRBD2
j_call: TRBJ2-7

cdr3_aa: CASSTSGISGNQPQHF
cdr3_nt: TGTGCCAGCAGTACTTCAGGGATTTCTGGCAATCAGCCCCAGCATTTT
clone_size: .
v_call: TRBV6-6
d_call: .
j_call: TRBJ1-5

cdr3_aa: CASSLYGQKNTEAFF
cdr3_nt: TGTGCCAGCAGCTTATACGGACAGAAGAACACTGAAGCTTTCTTT
clone_size: .
v_call: TRBV7-2
d_call: .
j_call: TRBJ1-1

cdr3_aa: CASTTEPNQPQHF
cdr3_nt: TGCGCCAGCACAACGGAACCCAATCAGCCCCAGCATTTT
clone_size: .
v_call: TRBV5-1
d_call: .
j_call: TRBJ1-5

cdr3_aa: CASVKSGGYTF
cdr3_nt: TGTGCCAGCGTGAAGAGCGGCGGCTACACCTTC
clone_size: .
v_call: TRBV12-3/TRBV12-4
d_call: .
j_call: TRBJ1-2

cdr3_aa: CASSLGLLRDYGYTF
cdr3_nt: TGTGCCAGCAGTCTCGGACTCCTAAGGGACTATGGCTACACCTTC
clone_size: .
v_call: TRBV6-1
d_call: .
j_call: TRBJ1-2

cdr3_aa: CASSSRRGGGLNTEAFF
cdr3_nt: TGTGCCAGCAGCTCCCGGAGAGGGGGCGGACTGAACACTGAAGCTTTCTTT
clone_size: few
v_call: TRBV13
d_call: TRBD1
j_call: TRBJ1-1

cdr3_aa: CASSRIKQGGLHQPQHF
cdr3_nt: TGTGCCAGCAGCCGCATCAAACAGGGTGGGTTACATCAGCCCCAGCATTTT
clone_size: .
v_call: TRBV6-2/TRBV6-3
d_call: .
j_call: TRBJ1-5

cdr3_aa: CASSLDYSSYNEQFF
cdr3_nt: TGTGCCAGCAGCTTGGACTATAGCTCCTACAATGAGCAGTTCTTC
clone_size: .
v_call: TRBV5-4
d_call: .
j_call: TRBJ2-1

cdr3_aa: CASRAPNQGQGFF
cdr3_nt: TGTGCCAGCAGAGCACCGAATCAGGGACAGGGCTTTTTT
clone_size: .
v_call: TRBV28
d_call: TRBD1
j_call: TRBJ1-4

cdr3_aa: CASSLAPSGRADTQYF
cdr3_nt: TGTGCCAGCAGCCTGGCCCCTAGCGGGAGGGCAGATACGCAGTATTTT
clone_size: .
v_call: TRBV5-5
d_call: TRBD2
j_call: TRBJ2-3

cdr3_aa: CASSLASGDTEAFF
cdr3_nt: TGTGCCAGCAGCCTGGCTTCGGGGGACACTGAAGCTTTCTTT
clone_size: .
v_call: TRBV7-2
d_call: .
j_call: TRBJ1-1

cdr3_aa: CASSLELAGGSNEQFF
cdr3_nt: TGCGCCAGCAGCCTAGAGCTAGCGGGGGGTTCGAATGAGCAGTTCTTC
clone_size: .
v_call: TRBV5-1
d_call: TRBD2
j_call: TRBJ2-1

cdr3_aa: CASSARSGSYEQYF
cdr3_nt: TGTGCCAGCAGCGCCCGAAGCGGCAGTTACGAGCAGTACTTC
clone_size: .
v_call: TRBV3-1/TRBV3-2
d_call: .
j_call: TRBJ2-7

cdr3_aa: CASSPTSRNQETQYF
cdr3_nt: TGTGCCAGCAGCCCGACTAGCCGAAACCAAGAGACCCAGTACTTC
clone_size: .
v_call: TRBV5-4
d_call: TRBD2
j_call: TRBJ2-5

cdr3_aa: CASSLQDANTGELFF
cdr3_nt: TGCGCCAGCAGCTTGCAGGACGCGAACACCGGGGAGCTGTTTTTT
clone_size: .
v_call: TRBV5-1
d_call: .
j_call: TRBJ2-2

cdr3_aa: CASSSTGRPGELFF
cdr3_nt: TGTGCCAGCAGCTCCACAGGGCGACCCGGGGAGCTGTTTTTT
clone_size: once
v_call: TRBV7-9
d_call: .
j_call: TRBJ2-2

cdr3_aa: CASRALSHQPQHF
cdr3_nt: TGTGCCAGCAGGGCCCTTAGCCATCAGCCCCAGCATTTT
clone_size: .
v_call: TRBV28
d_call: .
j_call: TRBJ1-5

cdr3_aa: CASSSNPQGSNEKLFF
cdr3_nt: TGTGCCAGCAGCTCTAACCCCCAGGGGTCTAATGAAAAACTGTTTTTT
clone_size: once
v_call: TRBV2
d_call: .
j_call: TRBJ1-4

cdr3_aa: CATLHSNYGYTF
cdr3_nt: TGTGCCACCCTTCACTCTAACTATGGCTACACCTTC
clone_size: .
v_call: TRBV11-2
d_call: .
j_call: TRBJ1-2

cdr3_aa: CASSEKQGFYNEQFF
cdr3_nt: TGTGCCAGCAGTGAAAAACAGGGATTCTACAATGAGCAGTTCTTC
clone_size: .
v_call: TRBV2
d_call: .
j_call: TRBJ2-1

cdr3_aa: CASSGQGVGKLFF
cdr3_nt: TGTGCCAGCAGTGGTCAGGGGGTAGGAAAACTGTTTTTT
clone_size: once
v_call: TRBV28
d_call: TRBD1
j_call: TRBJ1-4

cdr3_aa: CASGLGQGGYNEQFF
cdr3_nt: TGCGCCAGCGGACTCGGACAGGGGGGCTACAATGAGCAGTTCTTC
clone_size: .
v_call: TRBV10-1
d_call: TRBD1
j_call: TRBJ2-1

cdr3_aa: CASSVTGYRGYTF
cdr3_nt: TGTGCCAGCAGCGTGACAGGGTATCGCGGCTACACCTTC
clone_size: .
v_call: TRBV7-9
d_call: TRBD1
j_call: TRBJ1-2

cdr3_aa: CASSQEASGRRNEQFF
cdr3_nt: TGTGCCAGCAGCCAAGAGGCTAGCGGGAGAAGGAATGAGCAGTTCTTC
clone_size: .
v_call: TRBV4-2
d_call: TRBD2
j_call: TRBJ2-1

cdr3_aa: CASGRGGYEAFF
cdr3_nt: TGTGCCAGCGGGCGTGGAGGATATGAAGCTTTCTTT
clone_size: .
v_call: TRBV2
d_call: .
j_call: TRBJ1-1

cdr3_aa: CASSPLTRLAGGPTQYF
cdr3_nt: TGTGCCAGCAGCCCCCTCACCCGACTAGCGGGGGGGCCTACGCAGTATTTT
clone_size: .
v_call: TRBV3-1/TRBV3-2
d_call: TRBD2
j_call: TRBJ2-3

cdr3_aa: CASSQLTGGVYGYTF
cdr3_nt: TGCGCCAGCAGTCAACTAACAGGGGGCGTGTATGGCTACACCTTC
clone_size: .
v_call: TRBV4-1
d_call: TRBD1
j_call: TRBJ1-2

cdr3_aa: CASSRMGKGTEAFF
cdr3_nt: TGTGCCAGCAGCAGGATGGGTAAGGGCACTGAAGCTTTCTTT
clone_size: .
v_call: TRBV5-4
d_call: .
j_call: TRBJ1-1

cdr3_aa: CASSLQGGPYNEQFF
cdr3_nt: TGTGCCAGCAGCCTACAGGGGGGCCCTTACAATGAGCAGTTCTTC
clone_size: .
v_call: TRBV6-2/TRBV6-3
d_call: TRBD1
j_call: TRBJ2-1

cdr3_aa: CASSRVPPNTEAFF
cdr3_nt: TGCGCCAGCAGCCGGGTCCCGCCAAACACTGAAGCTTTCTTT
clone_size: once
v_call: TRBV4-1
d_call: .
j_call: TRBJ1-1

cdr3_aa: CASSKVATGRAPYGYTF
cdr3_nt: TGTGCCAGCAGCAAAGTAGCGACGGGCAGGGCACCCTATGGCTACACCTTC
clone_size: .
v_call: TRBV21-1
d_call: .
j_call: TRBJ1-2

cdr3_aa: CASSKYSGGNQPQHF
cdr3_nt: TGTGCCAGCAGTAAATATTCGGGGGGCAATCAGCCCCAGCATTTT
clone_size: .
v_call: TRBV6-5
d_call: .
j_call: TRBJ1-5

cdr3_aa: CASSLQGSQETQYF
cdr3_nt: TGTGCCAGCAGCTTACAGGGTAGTCAAGAGACCCAGTACTTC
clone_size: .
v_call: TRBV9
d_call: .
j_call: TRBJ2-5

cdr3_aa: CASSLAVDNTDTQYF
cdr3_nt: TGCGCCAGCAGCTTGGCCGTGGACAACACAGATACGCAGTATTTT
clone_size: .
v_call: TRBV5-1
d_call: .
j_call: TRBJ2-3

cdr3_aa: CASSKGAGQGNSPLHF
cdr3_nt: TGTGCCAGCAGCAAAGGAGCCGGGCAGGGAAACTCACCCCTCCACTTT
clone_size: .
v_call: TRBV21-1
d_call: .
j_call: TRBJ1-6

cdr3_aa: CASSQEVAGLSPLHF
cdr3_nt: TGTGCCAGCAGCCAGGAAGTGGCAGGGCTCTCACCCCTCCACTTT
clone_size: .
v_call: TRBV14
d_call: .
j_call: TRBJ1-6

cdr3_aa: CASSLAAPYEQYF
cdr3_nt: TGTGCCAGCAGCTTGGCTGCACCCTACGAGCAGTACTTC
clone_size: .
v_call: TRBV5-6
d_call: .
j_call: TRBJ2-7

cdr3_aa: CASSVTSGRQFF
cdr3_nt: TGTGCCAGCAGCGTGACTAGCGGGAGGCAGTTCTTC
clone_size: .
v_call: TRBV3-1/TRBV3-2
d_call: TRBD2
j_call: TRBJ2-1

cdr3_aa: CASRSGGGPGPLHF
cdr3_nt: TGTGCCAGCAGGAGCGGGGGCGGTCCTGGACCCCTCCACTTT
clone_size: .
v_call: TRBV25-1
d_call: .
j_call: TRBJ1-6

cdr3_aa: CASSEWAGAYGYTF
cdr3_nt: TGTGCCAGCAGTGAATGGGCTGGGGCCTATGGCTACACCTTC
clone_size: once
v_call: TRBV2
d_call: .
j_call: TRBJ1-2

cdr3_aa: CASSYPGLHGEKLFF
cdr3_nt: TGTGCCAGCAGTTACCCGGGCCTCCATGGCGAAAAACTGTTTTTT
clone_size: .
v_call: TRBV2
d_call: .
j_call: TRBJ1-4

cdr3_aa: CASSEVASQHF
cdr3_nt: TGTGCCAGCAGTGAAGTTGCGTCCCAGCATTTT
clone_size: .
v_call: TRBV6-1
d_call: .
j_call: TRBJ1-5

cdr3_aa: CASSSRSYEQYF
cdr3_nt: TGTGCCAGCAGCTCGCGTAGCTACGAGCAGTACTTC
clone_size: .
v_call: TRBV5-5
d_call: .
j_call: TRBJ2-7

cdr3_aa: CASSQWGGNTEAFF
cdr3_nt: TGCGCCAGCAGCCAATGGGGTGGGAACACTGAAGCTTTCTTT
clone_size: .
v_call: TRBV4-3
d_call: .
j_call: TRBJ1-1

cdr3_aa: CASSYGGEFWPEAFF
cdr3_nt: TGTGCCAGCAGTTACGGCGGGGAGTTTTGGCCTGAAGCTTTCTTT
clone_size: .
v_call: TRBV6-5
d_call: .
j_call: TRBJ1-1

cdr3_aa: CASGQARNQPQHF
cdr3_nt: TGTGCCAGTGGACAGGCGCGCAATCAGCCCCAGCATTTT
clone_size: .
v_call: TRBV19
d_call: TRBD1
j_call: TRBJ1-5

cdr3_aa: CASSIWGSTEAFF
cdr3_nt: TGTGCCAGTAGTATTTGGGGGAGCACTGAAGCTTTCTTT
clone_size: .
v_call: TRBV19
d_call: .
j_call: TRBJ1-1

cdr3_aa: CASSPGPRDRDTTEAFF
cdr3_nt: TGTGCCAGCAGCCCAGGGCCGAGGGACAGGGACACTACTGAAGCTTTCTTT
clone_size: .
v_call: TRBV5-6
d_call: TRBD1
j_call: TRBJ1-1

cdr3_aa: CASSDSYSYEQYF
cdr3_nt: TGTGCCAGCAGTGACAGCTACTCCTACGAGCAGTACTTC
clone_size: .
v_call: TRBV2
d_call: .
j_call: TRBJ2-7

cdr3_aa: CASSLAGGGLEKLFF
cdr3_nt: TGCGCCAGCAGCTTGGCCGGTGGGGGCCTTGAAAAACTGTTTTTT
clone_size: .
v_call: TRBV5-1
d_call: .
j_call: TRBJ1-4